This T cell receptor beta chain was recovered during a study of vaccination effects on CD4 cells after COVID-19. Study-wide context: Samples that were drawn after vaccination came a median of 72 days after the second dose. Study findings and constraints: From healthy vaccinees, only 1 of 255 vaccine-induced clones also reacted to common cold coronaviruses.

About this clone itself: Antigen specificity is unknown.

Only in-frame clones appear in the TCRdb table, and some are missing; sequencing was by immunoSEQ multiplex PCR. This sample has over 45,000 clones, with 70% found just once. CDR3 size: 13 residues. Trimming removed 8 bases from V and 4 bases from J; junction bases left unmatched: 6. Germline-derived CDR1 and CDR2 are LGHDT and YNNKEL (reference sequence). Culture lasted about ten days before CD4+ T cell isolation. As their vaccination, participants received two doses of either BNT162b2 or mRNA-1273. The study found no prior SARS-CoV-2 infection in the vaccine recipients, who tested negative for nucleocapsid antibodies.

This TCR was sampled from a human donor who received a COVID-19 vaccine. The specimen comprised CD4+ T cells from PBMCs cultured without peptide, sampled after COVID-19 vaccination. The chain links TRBV3-1 (or the pseudogene TRBV3-2) to TRBJ2-5, with 8 bases fitting TRBD2. The CDR3 coding sequence is TGTGCCAGCGTGCGGGGGGCCTCAGAGACCCAGTACTTC. Amino acids: CASVRGASETQYF.